Sequencing of this T cell receptor (beta chain) was carried out in a study of regulatory T cells in long-lasting Graves disease (dated by TCRdb to about 2021). Turning to the overall study: Patients with newly diagnosed Graves' disease had been on antithyroid drugs for under 3 months. Peripheral blood TCR sequencing and RNA sequencing compared persistent Graves' disease patients with newly diagnosed Graves' disease patients. The study was conducted in China and was registered as a clinical trial. A total of about 33 samples underwent TCR sequencing, from some 13 patients with persistent Graves' disease and around 20 patients with newly diagnosed Graves' disease.

Library preparation used multiplex PCR. This sample was sequenced with an Illumina HiSeq 4000. iRepertoire HTBI primers and Arm-PCR amplification of CDR3 regions were used to construct TCR beta libraries. Gel purification was performed on PCR products prior to sequencing. In the authors' own workflow: A total of around 59 TRBV and more than twelve TRBJ segments were identified across samples and were used for gene usage analysis of CDR3 amino acid clonotypes. COPE and FqMerger were used to merge the filtered high-quality paired reads into contigs. Contigs were aligned with BLAST to IMGT TRBV, TRBD and TRBJ reference genes, and CDR3 was defined per IMGT. Clonotypes above 0.1% frequency were classified as highly expanded clones. Repertoire diversity was measured by Shannon entropy, and V-J evenness by the Gini coefficient. Public clonotypes were defined as clonotypes shared by more than one individual. TCRdb redid the processing of the public reads, applying fastp at Q25 and MiXCR, and retained in-frame beta chains. One record per CDR3 amino acid sequence lists the most common genes and DNA. TCRdb's processing, not the authors', yielded these V and J calls. This sample comprises 550,000 or so distinct CDR3 sequences, about 11% of them detected only once. The top ten clonotypes cover almost 9% of the sample.

This clonotype was picked up a small number of times. The antigen it recognizes is unknown. Relative to the germline gene, one junction end is altered; a read error may explain this. In the paper's terms, the time point label means: newly diagnosed GD, antithyroid drugs for less than 3 months. RNA was extracted from PBMCs in TRIzol for both TCR sequencing and RNA sequencing. Graves' disease was diagnosed according to American Thyroid Association guidelines. Patients were recruited from an endocrinology department in Xi'an, China. From each patient, around 9 milliliters of peripheral blood was collected into an EDTA anticoagulant tube. PBMCs were isolated by Ficoll Paque Plus density gradient separation without further T cell sorting. An Agilent 2100 Bioanalyzer and agarose gel were used to check RNA quality, and a NanoDrop 2000 was used to measure RNA concentration. Broad study findings and their caveats: The study examined only peripheral blood because the primary lesion, thyroid tissue, could not be accessed. A larger number of public clonotypes was shared among persistent patients (about 2,700) than among newly diagnosed patients (more than 850). Sequencing and analysis were restricted to the TCR beta chain. TRBV28, TRBJ1-2 and TRBJ2-5 were preferentially used in persistent disease, while TRBV20-1 and TRBJ2-1 were favored in newly diagnosed disease. The small sample size was acknowledged by the authors as a limitation that may reduce accuracy. Lower TCR Shannon entropy and fewer highly expanded clones were observed in persistent Graves' disease patients than in newly diagnosed patients, which suggested clonal expansion.

The CDR3 holds 15 amino acids from the cysteine to the phenylalanine. Solely the CDR3 DNA is kept, with 45 bases framed from the first base. CDR1 MNHNY and CDR2 SVGAGI were looked up in the germline V gene (reference sequence). This sample was shared with a second study, whose subject was T cells in Graves' hyperthyroidism and ophthalmopathy. The second paper states: A patient counted as having stable Graves' hyperthyroidism if no progression to ophthalmopathy occurred over 18 months of follow-up. Hyperthyroidism patients were aged 18 to 65 years and newly diagnosed, with disease duration of less than 2 months. Any patient with an uncontrolled infection, another autoimmune disease, pregnancy or lactation was excluded. Diagnoses were established on the basis of clinical symptoms, serum thyroxine and TRAb, thyroid ultrasound, and orbital computed tomography. The TCR CDR3 was subjected to a first round of RT-PCR using the HTBI primer set and the Qiagen OneStep RT-PCR kit. Most expanded thyroid clonotypes (frequency above 0.001) were also detected in blood, suggesting blood repertoires may reflect thyroid immune responses. A 13 V-J signature model separated ophthalmopathy from stable hyperthyroidism, with roughly 88% sensitivity and roughly 84% specificity in cross-validation and 80%/75% in testing. During validation, the model predicted progression to ophthalmopathy a median of approximately 7 months ahead of onset, with more than 60% sensitivity and 72% to 80% specificity. A discovery cohort of 95 to 100 patients, about 40 with Graves' ophthalmopathy and 55 to 65 with stable Graves' hyperthyroidism, was used to find distinguishing TCR V-J signatures. An independent validation cohort of around 20 hyperthyroidism patients and about 15 patients who later progressed to ophthalmopathy tested prospective prediction of ophthalmopathy. For training and testing, the roughly 97 patients in the discovery cohort were randomly divided in a 7:3 ratio. Thyroid tissue and blood T-cell repertoires from more than five Graves' hyperthyroidism patients were also compared in the study. After sampling, hyperthyroidism patients received methimazole starting at 30 mg daily, and ophthalmopathy patients received high-dose intravenous methylprednisolone. Libraries were constructed in a second round of multiplex PCR, after which size selection and purification were carried out. Libraries were sequenced paired-end with 100 bp reads on an Illumina HiSeq2000. SOAPnuke was used to process the raw data, with reads discarded if the reads contained adapters or uncalled bases, had a mean Phred below 15, or lacked an exact constant-primer or identifier match. High-quality paired reads were merged using COPE v1.2.5, and each unique nucleotide sequence was defined as a clonotype. Clonotypes were aligned to IMGT TRBV, TRBD and TRBJ reference segments using MiTCR v1.1. Only V-J combinations with frequency above 0.0001, covering 99% to 99.2% of repertoires, were analysed. The TCS score was defined as F50 (clonal expansion) divided by E x V (chaos), with BLOSUM62-based TCRdist calculated between CDR3 peptides within each V-J. Welch's t-statistics and random forest reduced 500 to 650 V-J features to 13, which were used in a naive Bayes classifier (R e1071). Sample size was not statistically predetermined, and investigators were not blinded to group allocation. According to the paper, TCR Vbeta CDR3 sequencing was carried out on 120 to 150 peripheral blood samples, which came from fewer than 50 ophthalmopathy, 70 to 80 hyperthyroidism and roughly 17 progressor patients.

The rearrangement combines TRBV6-6 with TRBJ1-4; a stretch of 8 junction bases matches TRBD1. The clonotype comes from a young woman with Graves disease. Donor details come from another sample of the same person, matched by shared clones. This sample comprised peripheral blood mononuclear cells (PBMCs), obtained at new diagnosis, from a patient treated with antithyroid drugs. Here is the DNA: TGTGCCTGCAGTTACTCGGACAGGGAGGGTGAAAAACTGTTTTTT. Its protein reads: CACSYSDREGEKLFF.